Described below is a single T cell receptor (beta chain) sequence and its context. These data originate in a study of blood T cell repertoires in COVID-19. Authors' processing steps: Reference gene primer amplification gave estimated nucleated cell counts. TCRdb's copy holds only in-frame clones and misses some; the assay was immunoSEQ multiplex PCR. V, J and clone size derive from that table, while D and trimming were established from the DNA sequence. This sample carries about 400,000 clones, approximately 88% of them seen once, and the ten largest clones take 0.95% to 1.5%. V was cut by 4 bases and J by 3 bases, with 17 bases left in between. Germline V CDR1 and CDR2: SGHDT, YYEEEE. The CDR3 is 15 amino acids.

The clonotype originates from a middle-aged man with acute or convalescent COVID-19. The sequencing input was peripheral blood. The V call is TRBV5-6, the J call TRBJ2-7, with D perhaps matching TRBD2 (5 bases). CDR3 in amino acids: CASSHQSGSNYEQYF. CDR3 in DNA: TGTGCCAGCAGCCATCAATCGGGGTCCAACTACGAGCAGTACTTC.